Detailed here is one T cell receptor (beta chain). Germline trimming cut 2 bases from V and 4 bases from J; bases unmatched to any gene: 7. The CDR3 runs to 16 residues. Germline assignment: CDR1 LGHDT and CDR2 YNNKEL (reference sequence). This record comes from a study of blood T cell repertoires in COVID-19. Study summary: The United States, Italy and Spain provided the acute and convalescent COVID-19 samples. Sources were T cells, B-cell-depleted T cells, or PBMCs; the material itself was cDNA or gDNA.

Original methodology: For nucleated cells, counts were estimated from reference gene primer amplification. Clones were sequenced by immunoSEQ multiplex PCR, and TCRdb holds only the in-frame ones, with some missing. That table is the source of V, J and clone size, and D and trimming were worked out from the DNA. Of 110,000 or so clones listed, about 85% are singletons. The sequence was obtained from a man aged 45-65 years with acute or convalescent COVID-19. The sample comprised peripheral blood. The chain links TRBV3-1 (or the pseudogene TRBV3-2) to TRBJ1-1; 10 nucleotides agree with TRBD1. CDR3 coding DNA: TGTGCCAGCAGCCAACGGACAGGGGGAGGGAGCACTGAAGCTTTCTTT. This gives the protein CASSQRTGGGSTEAFF.